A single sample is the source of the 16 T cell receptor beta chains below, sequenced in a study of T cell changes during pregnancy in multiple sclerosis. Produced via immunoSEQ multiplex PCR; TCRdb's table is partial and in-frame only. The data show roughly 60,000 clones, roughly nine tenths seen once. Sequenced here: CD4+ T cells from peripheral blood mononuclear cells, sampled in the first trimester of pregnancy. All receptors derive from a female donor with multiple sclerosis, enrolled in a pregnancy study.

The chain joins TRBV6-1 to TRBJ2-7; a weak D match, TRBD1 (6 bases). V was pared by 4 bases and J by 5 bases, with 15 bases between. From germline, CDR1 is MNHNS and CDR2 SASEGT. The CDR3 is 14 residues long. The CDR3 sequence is CASSVDQGWNEQYF. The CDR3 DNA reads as TGTGCCAGCAGTGTGGACCAGGGGTGGAACGAGCAGTACTTC.

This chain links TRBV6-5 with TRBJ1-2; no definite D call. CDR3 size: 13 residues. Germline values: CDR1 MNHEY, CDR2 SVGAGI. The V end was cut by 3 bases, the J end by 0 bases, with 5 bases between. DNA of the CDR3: TGTGCCAGCAGTTATGAGGCTAACTATGGCTACACCTTC. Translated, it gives CASSYEANYGYTF.

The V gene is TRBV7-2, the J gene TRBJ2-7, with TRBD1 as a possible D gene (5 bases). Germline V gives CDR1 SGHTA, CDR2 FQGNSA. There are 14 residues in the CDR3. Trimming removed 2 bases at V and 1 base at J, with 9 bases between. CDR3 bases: TGTGCCAGCAGCTTAAGGGGAAGATCCTACGAGCAGTACTTC. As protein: CASSLRGRSYEQYF. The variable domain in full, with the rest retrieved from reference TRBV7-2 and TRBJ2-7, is GAGVSQSPSNKVTEKGKDVELRCDPISGHTALYWYRQSLGQGLEFLIYFQGNSAPDKSGLPSDRFSAERTGGSVSTLTIQRTQQEDSAVYLCASSLRGRSYEQYFGPGTRLTVT.

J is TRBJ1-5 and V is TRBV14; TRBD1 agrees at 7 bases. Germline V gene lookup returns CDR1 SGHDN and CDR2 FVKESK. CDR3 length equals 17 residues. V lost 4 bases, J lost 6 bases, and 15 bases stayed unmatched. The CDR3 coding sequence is TGTGCCAGCAGCCTCCCCGGGGGTGAAAGGGGGCCTCAGCCCCAGCATTTT. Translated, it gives CASSLPGGERGPQPQHF. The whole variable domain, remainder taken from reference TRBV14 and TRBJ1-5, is EAGVTQFPSHSVIEKGQTVTLRCDPISGHDNLYWYRRVMGKEIKFLLHFVKESKQDESGMPNNRFLAERTGGTYSTLKVQPAELEDSGVYFCASSLPGGERGPQPQHFGDGTRLSIL.

The CDR3 loop reads CASTRQGVDEQYF. The DNA for the CDR3 is TGTGCCAGCACAAGACAGGGGGTGGACGAGCAGTACTTC. The chain uses TRBV7-9 and TRBJ2-7; the match to TRBD1 covers 9 bases. This CDR3 is 13 amino acids long. The J segment lost 5 bases and the V segment lost 7 bases, leaving 6 bases of the junction unmatched. Germline V gene sequence: CDR1 SEHNR, CDR2 FQNEAQ (reference sequence).

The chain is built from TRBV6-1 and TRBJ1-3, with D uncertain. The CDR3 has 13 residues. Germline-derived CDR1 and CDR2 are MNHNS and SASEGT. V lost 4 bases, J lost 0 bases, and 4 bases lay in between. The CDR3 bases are TGTGCCAGCAGTGGACACTCTGGAAACACCATATATTTT. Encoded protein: CASSGHSGNTIYF.

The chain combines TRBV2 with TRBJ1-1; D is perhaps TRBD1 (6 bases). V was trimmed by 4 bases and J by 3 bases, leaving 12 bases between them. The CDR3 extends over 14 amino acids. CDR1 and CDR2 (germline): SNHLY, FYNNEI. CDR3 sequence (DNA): TGTGCCAGCAGTGGCCGTGCAGGGGACACTGAAGCTTTCTTT. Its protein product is CASSGRAGDTEAFF. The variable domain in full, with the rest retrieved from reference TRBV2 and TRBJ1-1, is EPEVTQTPSHQVTQMGQEVILRCVPISNHLYFYWYRQILGQKVEFLVSFYNNEISEKSEIFDDQFSVERPDGSNFTLKIRSTKLEDSAMYFCASSGRAGDTEAFFGQGTRLTVV.

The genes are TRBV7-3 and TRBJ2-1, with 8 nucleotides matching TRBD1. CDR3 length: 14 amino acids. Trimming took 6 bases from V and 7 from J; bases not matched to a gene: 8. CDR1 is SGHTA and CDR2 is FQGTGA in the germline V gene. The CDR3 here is CASRSRTGRNEQFF. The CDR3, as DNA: TGTGCCAGCAGGTCGAGGACAGGGCGTAATGAGCAGTTCTTC.

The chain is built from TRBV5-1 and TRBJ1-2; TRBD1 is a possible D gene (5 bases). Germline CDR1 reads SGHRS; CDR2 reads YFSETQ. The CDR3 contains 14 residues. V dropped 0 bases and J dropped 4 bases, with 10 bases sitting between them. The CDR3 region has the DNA TGCGCCAGCAGCTTGGAAGGGAGGGGCTATGGCTACACCTTC. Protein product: CASSLEGRGYGYTF.

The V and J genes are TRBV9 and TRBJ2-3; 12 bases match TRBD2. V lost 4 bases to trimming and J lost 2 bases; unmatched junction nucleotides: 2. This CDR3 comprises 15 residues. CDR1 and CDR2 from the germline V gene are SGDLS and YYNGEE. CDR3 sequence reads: CASSLAGGPTDTQYF. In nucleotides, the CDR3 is TGTGCCAGCAGCCTAGCGGGGGGGCCCACAGATACGCAGTATTTT.

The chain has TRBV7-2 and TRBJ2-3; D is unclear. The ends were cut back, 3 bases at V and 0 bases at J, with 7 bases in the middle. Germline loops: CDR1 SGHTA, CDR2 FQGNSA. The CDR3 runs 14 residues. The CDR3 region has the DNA TGTGCCAGCAGCTTGGCCGCTAGCACAGATACGCAGTATTTT. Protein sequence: CASSLAASTDTQYF.

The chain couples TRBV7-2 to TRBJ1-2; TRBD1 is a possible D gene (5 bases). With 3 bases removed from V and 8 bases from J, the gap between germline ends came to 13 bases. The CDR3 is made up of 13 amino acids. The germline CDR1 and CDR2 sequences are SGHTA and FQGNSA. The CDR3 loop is CASSFGALEGYTF. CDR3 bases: TGTGCCAGCAGCTTTGGGGCCCTGGAGGGCTACACCTTC.

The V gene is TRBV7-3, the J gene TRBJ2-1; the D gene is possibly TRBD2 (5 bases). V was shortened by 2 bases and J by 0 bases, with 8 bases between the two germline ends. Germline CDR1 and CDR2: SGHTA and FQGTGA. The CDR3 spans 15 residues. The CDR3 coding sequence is TGTGCCAGCAGCTTACCGGGGAGCTCCTACAATGAGCAGTTCTTC. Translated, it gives CASSLPGSSYNEQFF. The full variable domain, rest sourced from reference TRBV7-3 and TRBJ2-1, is GAGVSQTPSNKVTEKGKYVELRCDPISGHTALYWYRQSLGQGPEFLIYFQGTGAADDSGLPNDRFFAVRPEGSVSTLKIQRTERGDSAVYLCASSLPGSSYNEQFFGPGTRLTVL.

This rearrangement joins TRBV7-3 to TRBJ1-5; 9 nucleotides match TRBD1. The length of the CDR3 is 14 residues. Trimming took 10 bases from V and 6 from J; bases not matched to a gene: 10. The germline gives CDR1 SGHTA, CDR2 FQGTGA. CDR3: CANSEGQGTQPQHF. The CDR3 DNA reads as TGTGCCAACTCTGAGGGACAGGGCACTCAGCCCCAGCATTTT.

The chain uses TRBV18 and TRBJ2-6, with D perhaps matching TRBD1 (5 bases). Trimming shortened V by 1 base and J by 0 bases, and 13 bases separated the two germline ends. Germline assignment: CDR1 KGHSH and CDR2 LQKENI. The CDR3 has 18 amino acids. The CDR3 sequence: CASSPLYRPSSGANVLTF. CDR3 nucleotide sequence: TGTGCCAGCTCACCACTATACAGGCCCTCCTCTGGGGCCAACGTCCTGACTTTC.

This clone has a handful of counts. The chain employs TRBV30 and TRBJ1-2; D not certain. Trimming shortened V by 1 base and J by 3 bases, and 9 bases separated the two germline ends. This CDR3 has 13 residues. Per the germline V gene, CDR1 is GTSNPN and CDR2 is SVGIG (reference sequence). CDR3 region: CAWSARLDYGYTF. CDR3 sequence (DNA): TGTGCCTGGAGTGCCCGACTTGACTATGGCTACACCTTC.